The 14 T cell receptor beta chains in this list originate from one sample, sequenced in a study of T cell changes during pregnancy in multiple sclerosis. Profiling relied on immunoSEQ multiplex PCR, and the TCRdb table lists in-frame clones only, not all of them. The data show 50,000 to 55,000 clones, with about 90% seen just once and less than 0.6% held by the top ten. The specimen was CD4+ T cells from peripheral blood mononuclear cells, collected in the third trimester of pregnancy. The receptors originated from a female donor with multiple sclerosis, enrolled in a pregnancy study.

This chain connects TRBV6-5 to TRBJ1-4; TRBD1 aligns across 8 bases. V lost 4 bases to trimming and J lost 4 bases; unmatched junction nucleotides: 8. There are 16 residues in the CDR3. Germline V lookup: CDR1 MNHEY, CDR2 SVGAGI. CDR3: CASSWDRSSRNEKLFF. CDR3 DNA: TGTGCCAGCAGTTGGGACAGGAGTAGTCGTAATGAAAAACTGTTTTTT.

This clone was recorded once. The chain recombines TRBV27 with TRBJ1-1; 12 bases are shared with TRBD1. The ends lost 5 bases at V and 4 bases at J; junction bases unmatched: 2. Germline V lookup: CDR1 MNHEY, CDR2 SMNVEV (reference sequence). This CDR3 spans 14 amino acids. The CDR3 coding sequence is TGTGCCAGCAGTCCGGGACAGGGGGCCACTGAAGCTTTCTTT. This codes for CASSPGQGATEAFF.

This chain links TRBV4-1 with TRBJ2-5; D is ambiguous. This CDR3 has 13 residues. The V end lost 0 bases, the J end lost 5 bases, and 7 bases lay between the germline ends. The germline CDR1 and CDR2 sequences are MGHRA and YSYEKL. The CDR3 bases are TGCGCCAGCAGCCAAGAGGCGAGGGAGACCCAGTACTTC. This gives the protein CASSQEARETQYF.

The V call is TRBV19, the J call TRBJ2-4; 7 bases line up with TRBD1. The V segment lost 7 bases and the J segment 5 bases; nucleotides outside the gene matches: 8. The CDR3 is 14 amino acids. Germline CDR1 LNHDA, CDR2 SQIVND (reference sequence). This CDR3 is CASNQVGGQNIQYF. CDR3 DNA sequence: TGTGCCAGTAACCAAGTAGGGGGCCAAAACATTCAGTACTTC.

This chain uses TRBV18 with TRBJ2-7; 9 positions match TRBD1. Trimming cost V 6 bases and J 2 bases; bases outside gene matches: 17. CDR3 length: 18 residues. Germline loops: CDR1 KGHSH, CDR2 LQKENI. The CDR3 reads CASSPKPGQGRGAYEQYF. Here the CDR3 DNA reads TGTGCCAGCTCGCCTAAACCGGGACAGGGAAGGGGGGCCTACGAGCAGTACTTC.

J is TRBJ2-5 and V is TRBV29-1; 7 bases are shared with TRBD2. In germline, CDR1 is SQVTM, CDR2 ANQGSEA. The CDR3 is made up of 15 amino acids. The V and J ends lost 0 bases and 2 bases, in that order; junction bases with no gene match: 6. CDR3 coding DNA: TGCAGCGTTGAAGACCCCGGGACTACTCAAGAGACCCAGTACTTC. This encodes CSVEDPGTTQETQYF. The full variable domain, in which reference TRBV29-1 and TRBJ2-5 provide the parts outside the CDR3, is SAVISQKPSRDICQRGTSLTIQCQVDSQVTMMFWYRQQPGQSLTLIATANQGSEATYESGFVIDKFPISRPNLTFSTLTVSNMSPEDSSIYLCSVEDPGTTQETQYFGPGTRLLVL.

The V call is TRBV5-1, the J call TRBJ1-4, with 7 bases aligning to TRBD1. This CDR3 has 16 residues. V was pared by 4 bases and J by 3 bases, with 9 bases of the junction left unmatched. The germline V gene encodes CDR1 SGHRS and CDR2 YFSETQ. CDR3 sequence reads: CASSTDGQVANEKLFF. The DNA of the CDR3 is TGCGCCAGCAGCACCGATGGACAGGTTGCTAATGAAAAACTGTTTTTT. Looking up the rest from reference TRBV5-1 and TRBJ1-4 gives the full variable domain: KAGVTQTPRYLIKTRGQQVTLSCSPISGHRSVSWYQQTPGQGLQFLFEYFSETQRNKGNFPGRFSGRQFSNSRSEMNVSTLELGDSALYLCASSTDGQVANEKLFFGSGTQLSVL.

The rearrangement uses TRBV6-1 and TRBJ1-4; TRBD1 agrees at 9 bases. The CDR3 totals 13 residues. Germline V gene data show CDR1 as MNHNS and CDR2 as SASEGT. With V trimmed by 7 bases and J by 5 bases, 2 bases remained unmatched. Here the CDR3 DNA reads TGTGCCAGCATGGGACAGGGCAATGAAAAACTGTTTTTT. Its protein product is CASMGQGNEKLFF.

The V and J genes are TRBV6-5 and TRBJ1-1; the D is unclear. The CDR3 consists of 13 residues. V was shortened by 6 bases and J by 2 bases, with 10 bases between the two germline ends. Germline assignment: CDR1 MNHEY and CDR2 SVGAGI. The CDR3 sequence is CASSPGINTEAFF. The CDR3 region has the DNA TGTGCCAGCAGCCCCGGGATTAACACTGAAGCTTTCTTT.

The chain employs TRBV6-1 and TRBJ1-2, with 7 positions matching TRBD1. V lost 1 base and J lost 8; bases outside the gene matches: 4. The CDR3 is 13 amino acids. CDR1 MNHNS and CDR2 SASEGT come from the germline V gene. The CDR3 DNA reads as TGTGCCAGCAGTGAAGACAGGGGAGCCGGCTACACCTTC. Translation gives CASSEDRGAGYTF.

The chain couples TRBV15 to TRBJ1-4, with 8 bases matching TRBD1. This CDR3 is built from 16 residues. Unmatched junction bases numbered 6, after V lost 1 base and J lost 5 bases. Looked up from germline, CDR1 is LNHNV and CDR2 is YYDKDF (reference sequence). The CDR3 DNA sequence: TGTGCCACCAGCAGAGTGTTCGGGACAGGAAATGAAAAACTGTTTTTT. Translated, it gives CATSRVFGTGNEKLFF. The whole variable domain, filled in from reference TRBV15 and TRBJ1-4, reads DAMVIQNPRYQVTQFGKPVTLSCSQTLNHNVMYWYQQKSSQAPKLLFHYYDKDFNNEADTPDNFQSRRPNTSFCFLDIRSPGLGDTAMYLCATSRVFGTGNEKLFFGSGTQLSVL.

Only one count was recorded for this clone. The chain has TRBV18 and TRBJ1-2; D ambiguous. The V end lost 3 bases, the J end lost 4 bases, and 18 bases lay between the germline ends. The CDR3 covers 16 residues. Germline V gene sequence: CDR1 KGHSH, CDR2 LQKENI. The CDR3 sequence: CASSPTGAGGGYGYTF. DNA of the CDR3: TGTGCCAGCTCACCCACTGGCGCGGGAGGTGGCTATGGCTACACCTTC.

This clone was seen once. The sample holds other DNA sequences that translate to the same CDR3. The chain joins TRBV6-5 to TRBJ1-2; 8 nucleotides match TRBD1. The length of the CDR3 is 11 residues. The germline gives CDR1 MNHEY, CDR2 SVGAGI. Trimming took 6 bases from V and 8 from J; bases not matched to a gene: 2. The CDR3 here is CASRDRDGYTF. The CDR3 DNA follows: TGTGCCAGCAGGGACAGGGACGGCTACACCTTC.

The rearrangement links TRBV6-5 to TRBJ1-1, with D uncertain. Germline lookup yields CDR1 MNHEY and CDR2 SVGAGI. This CDR3 region has 13 residues. The ends were cut back, 4 bases at V and 11 bases at J, with 17 bases in the middle. Here the CDR3 reads CASSSLTSGEAFF. The CDR3 nucleotides read TGTGCCAGCAGTTCCCTGACGTCAGGTGAGGCTTTCTTT.